Below are 23 T cell receptor beta chains sequenced from a single sample in a study of identical twins. From the 5' RACE reads, TCRdb called clonotypes with MiXCR, one entry per CDR3 protein. The data hold 1.5 million to 2 million distinct CDR3 sequences, with more than 30% observed a single time. The specimen sequenced was cord blood. The receptors were gathered from a newborn girl in good health.

This clonotype showed up many times. This chain connects TRBV21-1 to TRBJ2-7; TRBD2 is taken as the D call from the table, unchecked against the DNA. TRBV21-1 is reported as a pseudogene. This CDR3 has 16 residues. CDR3 loop: CASSKEPSGPYYEQYF. The CDR3 region has the DNA TGTGCCAGCAGCAAAGAACCCTCAGGGCCCTACTACGAGCAGTACTTC.

The rearrangement uses TRBV7-2 and TRBJ1-1; D is uncertain. Germline V gene sequence: CDR1 SGHTA, CDR2 FQGNSA. V shed 2 bases and J shed 0 bases, with 7 bases lying between them. This CDR3 comprises 14 residues. CDR3 bases: TGTGCCAGCAGCTTATCTTGGGTGAACACTGAAGCTTTCTTT. Translated, it gives CASSLSWVNTEAFF. Drawing the rest from reference TRBV7-2 and TRBJ1-1, the complete variable domain is GAGVSQSPSNKVTEKGKDVELRCDPISGHTALYWYRQSLGQGLEFLIYFQGNSAPDKSGLPSDRFSAERTGGSVSTLTIQRTQQEDSAVYLCASSLSWVNTEAFFGQGTRLTVV.

The rearrangement joins TRBV4-1 to TRBJ1-1; 7 positions match TRBD1. The germline V gene has CDR1 MGHRA and CDR2 YSYEKL. The trim removed 0 bases at V and 1 base at J, leaving 5 bases unmatched. This CDR3 is built from 16 residues. In nucleotides, the CDR3 is TGCGCCAGCAGCCAAGAACTCAACAGGGGGAACACTGAAGCTTTCTTT. It translates to CASSQELNRGNTEAFF.

This clonotype was seen a handful of times. The chain carries TRBV10-3 and TRBJ2-1; no reliable D call. Per germline, CDR1 ENHRY and CDR2 SYGVKD. V lost 0 bases to trimming and J lost 4 bases, with 4 bases between them. This CDR3 spans 13 amino acids. CDR3 protein: CAISESLYNEQFF. In nucleotides, the CDR3 is TGTGCCATCAGTGAGTCCTTATACAATGAGCAGTTCTTC.

V and J are TRBV27 and TRBJ2-5, with D perhaps TRBD1 (5 bases). This CDR3 comprises 15 residues. CDR1 is MNHEY, CDR2 SMNVEV, per germline (reference sequence). V was clipped by 5 bases and J by 0 bases, with 13 bases between them. CDR3 nucleotides: TGTGCCAGCAGTCAAGGGGTGGGTTACCAAGAGACCCAGTACTTC. Its translation: CASSQGVGYQETQYF.

This clonotype was found a few times. The chain couples TRBV4-1 to TRBJ1-2; possibly TRBD1 for D (6 bases). Germline V gene lookup returns CDR1 MGHRA and CDR2 YSYEKL. V was clipped by 3 bases and J by 0 bases, with 11 bases between them. The CDR3 runs to 15 residues. The CDR3 is CASSHQGRPNYGYTF. The CDR3 DNA reads as TGCGCCAGCAGCCACCAGGGGCGGCCTAACTATGGCTACACCTTC.

This clonotype was found a few times. The chain employs TRBV2 and TRBJ2-4; D is tentatively TRBD1 or TRBD2 (6 bases each). CDR1 and CDR2 from the germline V gene are SNHLY and FYNNEI. CDR3 length: 17 amino acids. The V and J ends lost 6 bases and 0 bases respectively, with 18 bases between them. Here the CDR3 DNA reads TGTGCCAGCAGAGGAGGGTGGAGGGGGATAGCCAAAAACATTCAGTACTTC. Translated, it gives CASRGGWRGIAKNIQYF.

The rearrangement joins TRBV27 to TRBJ2-4, with D possibly TRBD2 on 6 matching bases. V was clipped by 2 bases and J by 0 bases, with 14 bases between them. The CDR3 runs to 17 residues. Germline V gene data show CDR1 as MNHEY and CDR2 as SMNVEV (reference sequence). In DNA, the CDR3 is TGTGCCAGCAGTTTAAGGGTACCGGGACTAGCCAAAAACATTCAGTACTTC. Its protein is CASSLRVPGLAKNIQYF.

This chain links TRBV27 with TRBJ1-1, with unresolved D. This CDR3 comprises 13 residues. Germline CDR1 reads MNHEY; CDR2 reads SMNVEV (reference sequence). The V end was cut by 6 bases, the J end by 4 bases, with 12 bases between. The CDR3 protein is CASSPSRATEAFF. The CDR3 DNA is TGTGCCAGCAGCCCCAGTCGCGCCACTGAAGCTTTCTTT.

This clonotype has only a few counts. This chain connects TRBV12-3 or TRBV12-4 to TRBJ2-3; D possibly corresponds to TRBD1 (6 bases). Trimming pared 2 bases from V and 1 base from J, leaving 10 bases between. The CDR3 contains 15 residues. CDR3 loop: CASSLSWTGTDTQYF. In DNA, the CDR3 is TGTGCCAGCAGTTTAAGTTGGACAGGCACAGATACGCAGTATTTT.

The J gene is TRBJ2-4, the V gene TRBV12-3 or TRBV12-4; 11 bases fit TRBD2. Trimming cost V 4 bases and J 2 bases; bases outside gene matches: 4. The CDR3 contains 16 residues. DNA for the CDR3: TGTGCCAGCAGTTCCACGACTAGCGGGACCAAAAACATTCAGTACTTC. Protein product: CASSSTTSGTKNIQYF.

This sequence joins TRBV11-2 and TRBJ2-3, with 10 bases aligning to TRBD2. CDR1 and CDR2 from the germline V gene are SGHAT and FQNNGV. Unmatched junction bases numbered 8, after V lost 2 bases and J lost 0 bases. The CDR3 totals 18 residues. The CDR3 coding sequence is TGTGCCAGCAGCTTATACCTAGCGGGGGCCCTTAGCACAGATACGCAGTATTTT. Its protein is CASSLYLAGALSTDTQYF.

This rearrangement joins TRBV20-1 to TRBJ2-7; no definite D call. CDR3 length: 12 residues. The V end was cut by 6 bases, the J end by 0 bases, with 9 bases between. Germline CDR1 and CDR2: DFQATT and SNEGSKA (reference sequence). As DNA, the CDR3 is TGCAGTGCCCTAACGCGCTCCTACGAGCAGTACTTC. It specifies CSALTRSYEQYF.

This clonotype was found a few times. This chain uses TRBV7-9 with TRBJ1-1; 7 bases match TRBD1. This CDR3 has 15 amino acids. The V gene end was trimmed by 4 bases and the J gene end by 0 bases; junction bases not matched to a gene: 5. Germline V gives CDR1 SEHNR, CDR2 FQNEAQ (reference sequence). The CDR3 spells CASSSLGGLNTEAFF. The CDR3 coding sequence is TGTGCCAGCAGCTCTTTAGGGGGCTTGAACACTGAAGCTTTCTTT.

The CDR3 region has the DNA TGTGCCACCACACACGACGTAAACTATGGCTACACCTTC. The encoded protein is CATTHDVNYGYTF. This sequence joins TRBV6-1 and TRBJ1-2; D uncertain. The CDR3 has 13 residues. Germline V CDR1 and CDR2: MNHNS, SASEGT. The V end lost 10 bases, the J end lost 2 bases, and 14 bases lay between the germline ends.

J is TRBJ2-1 and V is TRBV20-1; 7 bases line up with TRBD2. This CDR3 has 13 residues. After removal of 5 bases from V and 6 bases from J, the junction contained 7 bases not matched to a gene. Germline CDR1 reads DFQATT; CDR2 reads SNEGSKA (reference sequence). In DNA form, the CDR3 reads TGCAGTGCTCGGAGACTAGCCCTCAATGAGCAGTTCTTC. Its protein is CSARRLALNEQFF.

The chain is built from TRBV5-1 and TRBJ2-3; 7 bases map to TRBD1. Germline CDR1 and CDR2: SGHRS and YFSETQ. This CDR3 is 17 amino acids long. Germline trimming cut 0 bases from V and 2 bases from J; bases unmatched to any gene: 9. DNA for the CDR3: TGCGCCAGCAGCTTGGGGCTCAGGGGGTCTAACACAGATACGCAGTATTTT. This encodes CASSLGLRGSNTDTQYF. The complete variable domain, with remaining parts taken from reference TRBV5-1 and TRBJ2-3, reads KAGVTQTPRYLIKTRGQQVTLSCSPISGHRSVSWYQQTPGQGLQFLFEYFSETQRNKGNFPGRFSGRQFSNSRSEMNVSTLELGDSALYLCASSLGLRGSNTDTQYFGPGTRLTVL.

V and J are TRBV12-3 or TRBV12-4 and TRBJ1-5; TRBD1 might be the D (5 bases). Trimming removed 6 bases at V and 4 bases at J, with 13 bases between. The CDR3 sequence is 14 residues long. The CDR3 region is CASRGGTVNQPQHF. CDR3 DNA sequence: TGTGCCAGCAGGGGTGGGACGGTTAATCAGCCCCAGCATTTT.

The gene calls are TRBV7-2 and TRBJ1-6, with no clear D. V was pared by 5 bases and J by 5 bases, with 13 bases between. Germline lookup yields CDR1 SGHTA and CDR2 FQGNSA. This CDR3 is 15 amino acids long. The CDR3 coding sequence is TGTGCCAGCAGCCCGAGCTCAGGCGATAATTCACCCCTCCACTTT. The encoded protein is CASSPSSGDNSPLHF.

The V call is TRBV6-6, the J call TRBJ2-1; D ambiguous. This CDR3 spans 15 amino acids. With 5 bases removed from V and 7 bases from J, the gap between germline ends came to 18 bases. Germline-derived CDR1 and CDR2 are MNHNY and SVGAGI (reference sequence). Here the CDR3 DNA reads TGTGCCAGCAGTAACACGGGTTCGACTGGAAATGAGCAGTTCTTC. It encodes CASSNTGSTGNEQFF.

This clonotype came up a few times. This chain joins TRBV7-9 and TRBJ1-6; no definite D call. CDR1 is SEHNR, CDR2 FQNEAQ, per germline (reference sequence). V dropped 11 bases and J dropped 7 bases, with 15 bases sitting between them. The CDR3 is 13 amino acids. CDR3 loop: CAGGGGLNSPLHF. CDR3 sequence (DNA): TGTGCCGGCGGTGGCGGGCTGAATTCACCCCTCCACTTT.

V usage is TRBV12-5 and J usage is TRBJ2-1; a weak D match, TRBD2 (5 bases). The CDR3 runs to 15 residues. With 2 bases removed from V and 4 bases from J, the gap between germline ends came to 12 bases. CDR1 and CDR2 from the germline V gene are LGHNT and FRNRAP. The CDR3 nucleotides are TGTGCTAGTGGTTTGTACGGGAAAGGGTACAATGAGCAGTTCTTC. This codes for CASGLYGKGYNEQFF.

The rearrangement links TRBV10-3 to TRBJ2-7; weak D call: TRBD2 (5 bases). Trimming shortened V by 8 bases and J by 3 bases, and 11 bases separated the two germline ends. CDR3 length: 12 residues. CDR1 and CDR2 from the germline V gene are ENHRY and SYGVKD. CDR3 nucleotides: TGTGCCATCGGAGAGGGTAACTACGAGCAGTACTTC. It codes for CAIGEGNYEQYF.